A single sample is the source of the 3 T cell receptor beta chains below, sequenced in a study of blood T cell repertoires in COVID-19. Produced via immunoSEQ multiplex PCR; TCRdb's table is partial and in-frame only. The table has about 210,000 clones, roughly 85% seen once. The sample taken for sequencing was peripheral blood. The receptors stem from a woman aged 70-85 years with COVID-19, enrolled during active disease.

This sequence joins TRBV6-1 and TRBJ1-5, with D unresolved. The CDR3 length is 18 residues. The V end lost 2 bases, the J end lost 0 bases, and 17 bases lay between the germline ends. From germline, CDR1 is MNHNS and CDR2 SASEGT. The CDR3 region has the DNA TGTGCCAGCAGTGAACTCCCAAGACAAACCTATAGCAATCAGCCCCAGCATTTT. This sequence encodes CASSELPRQTYSNQPQHF.

This clone was observed once. The chain uses TRBV6-5 and TRBJ2-6, with D possibly being TRBD1 (5 bases). The CDR3 totals 15 residues. Per the germline V gene, CDR1 is MNHEY and CDR2 is SVGAGI. Trimming took 6 bases from V and 4 from J, leaving 13 bases between them. CDR3 coding DNA: TGTGCCAGCAGACCAAGACAGTGGGGGGCCAACGTCCTGACTTTC. Residues: CASRPRQWGANVLTF.

The chain couples TRBV13 to TRBJ1-1; D is unclear. The CDR3 is 15 residues long. Per the germline V gene, CDR1 is PRHDT and CDR2 is FYEKMQ (reference sequence). Trimming shortened V by 1 base and J by 7 bases, and 16 bases separated the two germline ends. The CDR3 DNA follows: TGTGCCAGCAGCTTAGCCCCCGATTCCGCGGATGAAGCTTTCTTT. As protein: CASSLAPDSADEAFF.